In this sample, the clone carrying this TCR beta chain turned up a few times. Antigen unknown. The data derive from a study of blood T cells in healthy people across ages. Whole-study results and caveats: No one knew whether donors had CMV, which possibly confounded expanded clonotype changes. Versus aged donors, long-lived donors had higher diversity and more naive CD4+ cells.

Germline CDR1 is LNHDA and CDR2 is SQIVND (reference sequence). Trimming removed 3 bases from V and 4 bases from J; junction bases left unmatched: 8. The CDR3 sequence is 15 residues long. Total RNA, at least 5 micrograms per sample, was extracted from PBMCs. The second PCR ran about 7 to 12 cycles with a sample-barcoded 5' primer and J-beta primers. One entry per CDR3 protein, called by TCRdb with MiXCR from the 5' RACE reads. This table has about 1.7 million distinct CDR3 sequences, 28% appearing once. The sequence derives from a woman aged 25-40 years in good health. Sequencing input: blood. This chain links TRBV19 with TRBJ1-2; 7 nucleotides align to TRBD1. CDR3 nucleotides: TGTGCCAGTAGTATCGAGGGACAGTCCCTCTATGGCTACACCTTC. Its translation is CASSIEGQSLYGYTF.